What follows are 10 T cell receptor beta chains derived from one specimen sequenced in a study of regulatory T cells in long-lasting Graves disease. Time point meaning: newly diagnosed GD, antithyroid drugs for less than 3 months. PBMCs were the source of the RNA used for TCR sequencing. CDR3 regions were amplified by Arm-PCR using iRepertoire HTBI primers to build TCR beta libraries. TCRdb passed the multiplex PCR reads through MiXCR, listing each CDR3 protein once. This sample has 520,000 or so distinct CDR3 sequences; 12% occur once, and the top ten carry approximately 9.6%. Another study also made use of these data, one on T cells in Graves' hyperthyroidism and ophthalmopathy.

This specimen was peripheral blood mononuclear cells (PBMCs), taken at new diagnosis, from a patient treated with antithyroid drugs. Receptors were obtained from a woman in her twenties or thirties with Graves disease.

CDR3 region: CASSITGTGGEKLFF. The CDR3 DNA reads as TGTGCCAGTAGTATAACAGGGACAGGGGGCGAAAAACTGTTTTTT. The rearrangement links TRBV19 to TRBJ1-4; 12 nucleotides agree with TRBD1. Per the germline V gene, CDR1 is LNHDA and CDR2 is SQIVND (reference sequence). The CDR3 length is 15 residues. Losses at the gene ends were 2 bases for V and 8 bases for J; bases not matched to a gene: 3.

This clonotype was picked up many times. Here the CDR3 DNA reads TGCAGTGCGTTCCGGGGGGAGGGCGAGCAGTACTTC. Translating it yields CSAFRGEGEQYF. This sequence joins TRBV20-1 and TRBJ2-7, with 7 bases that match TRBD2. Losses at the gene ends were 6 bases for V and 6 bases for J; bases not matched to a gene: 8. CDR3 length: 12 amino acids. Germline V gene lookup returns CDR1 DFQATT and CDR2 SNEGSKA (reference sequence).

The chain combines TRBV20-1 with TRBJ2-1, with 8 nucleotides matching TRBD2. This CDR3 is 17 amino acids long. From germline, CDR1 is DFQATT and CDR2 SNEGSKA (reference sequence). V shed 6 bases, J shed 9 bases, and the junction held 22 bases outside the gene matches. The CDR3 DNA is TGCAGTGCCCAGAGACCCTCCGGCGGGAGGCCGGCAAGTGAGCAGTTCTTC. As protein: CSAQRPSGGRPASEQFF.

This clonotype has at least ten counts. The chain has TRBV28 and TRBJ2-7, with 7 positions matching TRBD2. CDR3 length equals 16 residues. V shed 4 bases and J 0 bases; nucleotides not matched to a gene: 9. Germline CDR1 reads MDHEN; CDR2 reads SYDVKM. The CDR3 region has the DNA TGTGCCAGCAGTTCCCCAAGCGGGATTGGCTCCTACGAGCAGTACTTC. Translated: CASSSPSGIGSYEQYF.

This clonotype was observed many times. V and J are TRBV27 and TRBJ1-5; tentative D call: TRBD1 (6 bases). The V end lost 2 bases, the J end lost 7 bases, and 18 bases lay between the germline ends. CDR1 and CDR2 (germline): MNHEY, SMNVEV (reference sequence). The CDR3 is 16 amino acids. CDR3 residues: CASSLLGGGYGQPQHF. DNA of the CDR3: TGTGCCAGCAGTTTACTAGGGGGGGGGTACGGGCAGCCCCAGCATTTT.

The CDR3: CASSRRGGGNEQFF. As DNA, the CDR3 is TGTGCCAGTAGTAGGCGTGGGGGAGGGAATGAGCAGTTCTTC. The V and J genes are TRBV19 and TRBJ2-1, with 7 positions matching TRBD2. Germline trimming cut 4 bases from V and 7 bases from J; bases unmatched to any gene: 7. The germline gives CDR1 LNHDA, CDR2 SQIVND (reference sequence). This CDR3 contains 14 residues. The full variable domain, in which reference TRBV19 and TRBJ2-1 provide the parts outside the CDR3, is DGGITQSPKYLFRKEGQNVTLSCEQNLNHDAMYWYRQDPGQGLRLIYYSQIVNDFQKGDIAEGYSVSREKKESFPLTVTSAQKNPTAFYLCASSRRGGGNEQFFGPGTRLTVL.

The sample holds many counts of this clonotype. The CDR3 loop is CASSEPRTSGNNEQFF. For the CDR3, the DNA is TGCGCCAGCAGTGAGCCCCGGACTAGCGGGAACAATGAGCAGTTCTTC. This chain links TRBV10-2 with TRBJ2-1, with 12 bases identical to TRBD2. Trimming took 2 bases from V and 5 from J; bases not matched to a gene: 4. The germline gives CDR1 WSHSY, CDR2 SAAADI. CDR3 length: 16 residues.

This clonotype has a count of ten or more. The genes are TRBV2 and TRBJ2-2; 8 nucleotides line up with TRBD1. J gave up 7 bases and V 6 bases, and 4 bases lay outside the gene matches. The germline V gene has CDR1 SNHLY and CDR2 FYNNEI. This CDR3 comprises 13 residues. The CDR3 DNA is TGTGCCAGCAGGATCACAGGGGGCGGGGAGCTGTTTTTT. Translated, it gives CASRITGGGELFF.

The rearrangement joins TRBV18 to TRBJ2-2; D not resolved. Trimming took 1 base from V and 0 from J, leaving 12 bases between them. Germline CDR1 reads KGHSH; CDR2 reads LQKENI. This CDR3 region has 17 residues. In DNA, the CDR3 is TGTGCCAGCTCACCACAGGCCCCGAACGCGAACACCGGGGAGCTGTTTTTT. Its translation is CASSPQAPNANTGELFF.

Comments on this clonotype: Possible read error: a much larger clone is one base away. This chain uses TRBV11-3 with TRBJ1-5; unclear D gene. The CDR3 length is 17 residues. Germline V gene lookup returns CDR1 SGHNT and CDR2 YENEEA. The CDR3 loop is CASSLDGRVNTDQSQHF. The CDR3 DNA sequence: TGTGCCAGCAGCTTAGATGGGAGGGTAAATACAGATCAGTCCCAGCATTTT.